These T cell receptor beta chains were read from a single sample in a study of monozygotic twins with cystic fibrosis. Profiling relied on immunoSEQ multiplex PCR, and the TCRdb table lists in-frame clones only, not all of them. The table lists 30,000 to 35,000 clones, 66% of them singletons, with approximately 0.79% in the top ten. Specimen: blood. These receptors were collected from a girl aged 10-17 years with cystic fibrosis. Each CDR3 is given with its conserved first and last residue. D genes are given only for firm matches. Size is stated for part of the rows, as once, few or many counts, or as a class when the clone is expanded.

CDR3 protein	CDR3 DNA	D gene	clone size	J gene	V gene	CDR3 length
CASSGMGVYGYTF	TGTGCCAGCAGTGGTATGGGGGTCTATGGCTACACCTTC	NA	once	TRBJ1-2	TRBV2	13
CASSPQSLPTEAFF	TGTGCCAGCAGCCCTCAATCTCTTCCCACTGAAGCTTTCTTT	NA	few	TRBJ1-1	TRBV11-1	14
CASSSTGAGNTIYF	TGTGCCAGCAGCTCGACAGGGGCCGGAAACACCATATATTTT	TRBD1	NA	TRBJ1-3	TRBV5-6	14
CSVAGQSSYNEQFF	TGCAGCGTGGCGGGGCAGAGCTCCTACAATGAGCAGTTCTTC	NA	once	TRBJ2-1	TRBV29-1	14
CASSVEGAGDTEAFF	TGTGCCAGCAGCGTCGAAGGGGCAGGTGACACTGAAGCTTTCTTT	NA	NA	TRBJ1-1	TRBV9	15
CASSSRGGNTEAFF	TGTGCCAGCAGCTCCCGCGGGGGGAACACTGAAGCTTTCTTT	NA	NA	TRBJ1-1	TRBV7-9	14
CASSFGGVNQPQHF	TGTGCCAGCAGCTTTGGAGGGGTTAATCAGCCCCAGCATTTT	NA	NA	TRBJ1-5	TRBV5-4	14
CASSLTATDTQYF	TGTGCCAGCAGCTTAACCGCCACAGATACGCAGTATTTT	NA	NA	TRBJ2-3	TRBV7-9	13
CASSLVGVSYNEQFF	TGTGCCAGCAGCTTGGTTGGGGTCTCCTACAATGAGCAGTTCTTC	NA	NA	TRBJ2-1	TRBV5-4	15
CASSPGTRRGTQYF	TGTGCCAGCAGCCCAGGGACCCGGCGTGGTACGCAGTATTTT	NA	NA	TRBJ2-3	TRBV11-2	14
CASSLMGTKNTEAFF	TGTGCCAGCAGCTTAATGGGGACGAAGAACACTGAAGCTTTCTTT	NA	few	TRBJ1-1	TRBV11-2	15
CASSQDWGLAYNEQFF	TGCGCCAGCAGCCAAGATTGGGGACTAGCGTACAATGAGCAGTTCTTC	TRBD2	once	TRBJ2-1	TRBV4-3	16
CASSQVARSDYGYTF	TGCGCCAGCAGCCAAGTGGCCAGGTCAGATTATGGCTACACCTTC	NA	NA	TRBJ1-2	TRBV4-1	15
CASSLEMNTEAFF	TGCGCCAGCAGCTTAGAGATGAACACTGAAGCTTTCTTT	NA	NA	TRBJ1-1	TRBV5-1	13
CASSLGRDSYEQYF	TGCGCCAGCAGCTTGGGTCGGGACTCCTACGAGCAGTACTTC	NA	NA	TRBJ2-7	TRBV5-1	14
CASSEPGIQETQYF	TGTGCCAGCAGTGAACCCGGGATCCAAGAGACCCAGTACTTC	NA	NA	TRBJ2-5	TRBV2	14
CATSGISSYNEQFF	TGTGCCACGAGTGGCATCAGCTCCTACAATGAGCAGTTCTTC	NA	NA	TRBJ2-1	TRBV19	14
CASSLRGGTDTQYF	TGTGCCAGCAGCTTAAGGGGGGGCACAGATACGCAGTATTTT	NA	NA	TRBJ2-3	TRBV13	14
CASSQVASGRAGDEQFF	TGCGCCAGCAGCCAAGTGGCTAGCGGGAGGGCCGGGGATGAGCAGTTCTTC	TRBD2	NA	TRBJ2-1	TRBV4-3	17
CSPREFNEQFF	TGCAGTCCCAGGGAGTTCAATGAGCAGTTCTTC	NA	once	TRBJ2-1	TRBV20-1	11
CASSVSSGTSTEQFF	TGTGCCAGCAGCGTATCGAGCGGGACGTCGACTGAGCAGTTCTTC	TRBD2	once	TRBJ2-1	TRBV9	15
CAGTGEAEAFF	TGTGCCGGCACAGGGGAAGCTGAAGCTTTCTTT	TRBD1	few	TRBJ1-1	TRBV7-9	11
CASSPLDSRDGYTF	TGTGCCAGCAGCCCCCTGGACAGTCGGGATGGCTACACCTTC	NA	once	TRBJ1-2	TRBV5-4	14
CSVKGFNTEAFF	TGCAGCGTTAAGGGATTCAACACTGAAGCTTTCTTT	NA	NA	TRBJ1-1	TRBV29-1	12
CASSPWGADTGELFF	TGTGCCAGCTCACCGTGGGGGGCTGACACCGGGGAGCTGTTTTTT	NA	NA	TRBJ2-2	TRBV18	15
CSVEGQGREQYF	TGCAGCGTTGAGGGGCAGGGGAGGGAGCAGTACTTC	NA	NA	TRBJ2-7	TRBV29-1	12
CASSQLHRGKGETQYF	TGCGCCAGCAGCCAGCTCCACAGGGGAAAGGGAGAGACCCAGTACTTC	TRBD1	NA	TRBJ2-5	TRBV4-3	16
CASSDRDRHYEQYF	TGCGCCAGCAGCGACCGGGACAGACACTACGAGCAGTACTTC	TRBD1	NA	TRBJ2-7	TRBV5-1	14
CASSLARTGNYEQYF	TGTGCCAGCAGTTTAGCCCGGACAGGCAACTACGAGCAGTACTTC	TRBD1	NA	TRBJ2-7	TRBV28	15
CATSRDYGQTLSYEQYF	TGTGCCACCAGCAGAGATTACGGACAGACCCTCTCCTACGAGCAGTACTTC	NA	NA	TRBJ2-7	TRBV15	17
CASSQVGNYGYTF	TGCGCCAGCAGCCAGGTTGGGAACTATGGCTACACCTTC	NA	NA	TRBJ1-2	TRBV4-3	13
CASSSPGQGNEQFF	TGTGCCAGCAGTTCTCCGGGACAGGGGAATGAGCAGTTCTTC	TRBD1	few	TRBJ2-1	TRBV28	14
CAWSPPTWYEQYF	TGTGCCTGGAGTCCACCCACGTGGTACGAGCAGTACTTC	NA	NA	TRBJ2-7	TRBV30	13
CASSSESGGYTF	TGTGCCAGCAGTTCAGAATCTGGTGGCTACACCTTC	NA	NA	TRBJ1-2	TRBV25-1	12
CASSVAGNPDGGNTIYF	TGTGCCAGCAGCGTAGCTGGCAACCCGGACGGCGGAAACACCATATATTTT	NA	NA	TRBJ1-3	TRBV9	17
CASSLVAGSVYNEQFF	TGTGCCAGCAGCTTAGTGGCCGGTTCTGTTTACAATGAGCAGTTCTTC	NA	NA	TRBJ2-1	TRBV7-9	16
CVGGTGGEDYGYTF	TGTGTCGGGGGAACAGGGGGAGAAGACTATGGCTACACCTTC	TRBD1	NA	TRBJ1-2	TRBV7-9	14
CSVESGKAYGYTF	TGCAGCGTTGAATCCGGAAAAGCCTATGGCTACACCTTC	NA	NA	TRBJ1-2	TRBV29-1	13
CASSFTATNEKLFF	TGTGCCAGTAGCTTCACAGCAACTAATGAAAAACTGTTTTTT	NA	NA	TRBJ1-4	TRBV19	14
CASSQAVPSYEQYF	TGTGCCAGCAGCCAAGCGGTTCCGTCCTACGAGCAGTACTTC	NA	NA	TRBJ2-7	TRBV4-2	14
CASSDFRGGTDTQYF	TGTGCCAGCAGTGACTTCCGAGGGGGCACAGATACGCAGTATTTT	NA	NA	TRBJ2-3	TRBV2	15
CASSLGTSGQETQYF	TGTGCCAGCAGTTTAGGGACTAGCGGCCAAGAGACCCAGTACTTC	TRBD2	few	TRBJ2-5	TRBV28	15
CASGGSAFNEQYF	TGTGCCAGCGGAGGGTCAGCGTTCAACGAGCAGTACTTC	NA	few	TRBJ2-7	TRBV7-9	13
CASSFSRMNTGELFF	TGTGCCAGCTCATTCTCGCGGATGAACACCGGGGAGCTGTTTTTT	NA	NA	TRBJ2-2	TRBV18	15
CASSKVAHGQETQYF	TGTGCCAGCTCTAAGGTAGCCCATGGCCAAGAGACCCAGTACTTC	NA	NA	TRBJ2-5	TRBV6-5	15
CAISVRTDTQPTSNYGYTF	TGTGCCATCAGTGTAAGGACAGATACCCAACCCACCTCTAACTATGGCTACACCTTC	NA	NA	TRBJ1-2	TRBV10-3	19
CASSQVQASSDTQYF	TGCGCCAGCAGCCAAGTTCAGGCTTCAAGCGATACGCAGTATTTT	NA	NA	TRBJ2-3	TRBV4-3	15
CASSLTGTGSHEQYF	TGTGCCAGCAGCCTAACCGGGACAGGGAGCCACGAGCAGTACTTC	TRBD1	once	TRBJ2-7	TRBV7-9	15
CASSLAPRNTEAFF	TGTGCCAGCAGCTTAGCTCCCAGAAACACTGAAGCTTTCTTT	NA	NA	TRBJ1-1	TRBV7-9	14
CASSLALNTEAFF	TGTGCCAGCAGCTTGGCCCTAAACACTGAAGCTTTCTTT	NA	NA	TRBJ1-1	TRBV5-4	13
CASSFLLAGGPNEQFF	TGTGCCAGCAGCTTCCTACTAGCGGGAGGGCCCAATGAGCAGTTCTTC	TRBD2	NA	TRBJ2-1	TRBV5-4	16
CASRSGLAFEDTQYF	TGCGCCAGCAGGTCAGGACTAGCGTTCGAGGATACGCAGTATTTT	TRBD2	NA	TRBJ2-3	TRBV5-1	15
CASSLLPGASGSYTQYF	TGTGCCAGCAGCTTGCTTCCTGGAGCTAGCGGGAGCTATACGCAGTATTTT	TRBD2	NA	TRBJ2-3	TRBV5-4	17
CASSADRERTGELFF	TGTGCCAGCAGCGCGGACAGGGAGAGGACCGGGGAGCTGTTTTTT	TRBD1	NA	TRBJ2-2	TRBV6-5	15
CASSPGVQETQYF	TGTGCCAGCTCACCAGGCGTCCAAGAGACCCAGTACTTC	NA	NA	TRBJ2-5	TRBV18	13
CASSLTGSGNTIYF	TGTGCCAGCAGTTTGACAGGGTCTGGAAACACCATATATTTT	TRBD1	NA	TRBJ1-3	TRBV2	14